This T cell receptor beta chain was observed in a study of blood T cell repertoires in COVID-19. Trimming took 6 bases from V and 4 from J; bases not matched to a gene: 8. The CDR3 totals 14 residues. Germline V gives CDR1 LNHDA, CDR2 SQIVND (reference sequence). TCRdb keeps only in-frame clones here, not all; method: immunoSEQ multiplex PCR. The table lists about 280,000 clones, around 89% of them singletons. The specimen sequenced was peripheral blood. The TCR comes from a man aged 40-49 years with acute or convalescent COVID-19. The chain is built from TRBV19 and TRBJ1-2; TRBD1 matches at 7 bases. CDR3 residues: CASRPWDSLYGYTF. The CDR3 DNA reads TGTGCCAGTAGACCCTGGGACAGTCTCTATGGCTACACCTTC.